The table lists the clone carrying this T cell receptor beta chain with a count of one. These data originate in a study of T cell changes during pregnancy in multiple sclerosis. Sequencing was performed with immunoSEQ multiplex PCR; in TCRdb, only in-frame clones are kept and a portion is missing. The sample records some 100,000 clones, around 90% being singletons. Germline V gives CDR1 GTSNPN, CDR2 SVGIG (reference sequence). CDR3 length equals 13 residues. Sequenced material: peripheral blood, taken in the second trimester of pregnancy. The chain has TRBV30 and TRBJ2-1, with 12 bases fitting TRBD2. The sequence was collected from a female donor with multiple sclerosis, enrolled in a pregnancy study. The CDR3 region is CARALAGGNEQFF. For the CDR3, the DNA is TGTGCTCGGGCGCTAGCGGGAGGGAATGAGCAGTTCTTC.